Listed here are 2 T cell receptor beta chains from one sample, sequenced in a study of blood T cell repertoires in COVID-19. Method: immunoSEQ multiplex PCR; TCRdb's copy keeps in-frame clones and lacks some. This sample has 150,000 to 190,000 clones, with about 85% found just once. The specimen was peripheral blood. The receptors come from an older woman with COVID-19, enrolled during active disease.

The chain carries TRBV5-1 and TRBJ1-2, with 7 bases fitting TRBD1. The CDR3 has 14 residues. Germline V CDR1 and CDR2: SGHRS, YFSETQ. J was trimmed by 3 bases and V by 4 bases; bases with no gene match: 6. CDR3 DNA sequence: TGCGCCAGCAGCCCGGGACAGTCGTACTATGGCTACACCTTC. Residues: CASSPGQSYYGYTF.

The gene calls are TRBV12-3 or TRBV12-4 and TRBJ1-2; no definite D call. V lost 3 bases to trimming and J lost 5 bases, with 10 bases between them. CDR3 length: 13 residues. The CDR3 loop reads CASSFKRDYGYTF. For the CDR3, the DNA is TGTGCCAGCAGTTTTAAGCGGGATTATGGCTACACCTTC.